This TCR beta chain stems from a study of cytomegalovirus exposure and HLA in healthy donors. Germline V gene sequence: CDR1 GTSNPN, CDR2 SVGIG (reference sequence). The CDR3 is 16 residues long. Unmatched junction bases numbered 14, after V lost 3 bases and J lost 5 bases. This clone showed up just a few times. Its specificity is unknown. Broader study findings: Rarity characterized most TCR sequences, yet some public TCRs appeared in many donors. Specificity for CMV antigens was confirmed in vitro for three of the CMV-associated chains.

Profiling relied on immunoSEQ multiplex PCR, and the TCRdb table lists in-frame clones only, not all of them. The sample contains over 150,000 clones, roughly 89% of which appear only once. Material for sequencing was PBMCs. This TCR came from a woman younger than 35 in good health and CMV-seropositive. J is TRBJ1-2 and V is TRBV30, with TRBD1 identical over 8 bases. This CDR3 reads CAWRDRFRGLWYGYTF. In DNA form, the CDR3 reads TGTGCCTGGAGGGACAGATTCAGGGGGCTATGGTATGGCTACACCTTC.